The T cell receptor beta chain described here comes from a study of metastatic and nonmetastatic thyroid tumors. TCRdb re-clonotyped the PCR reads through MiXCR. In the table there are tens of thousands of clones, less than 20% of which are singletons. Prior to thyroid surgery, none of the patients had received any treatment. The CDR3 totals 15 residues. Trimming removed 4 bases from V and 1 base from J, with 9 bases in between. CDR1 is KGHDR, CDR2 SFDVKD, per germline. This TCR was sampled from a female donor with papillary thyroid cancer or a benign thyroid nodule (not recorded which). Some clones in this sample may be carry-over from other donors' samples. The sample taken for sequencing was blood. The chain carries TRBV24-1 and TRBJ2-2; TRBD1 is a possible D gene (6 bases). The CDR3 region is CATSELQGNTGELFF. CDR3 nucleotides: TGTGCCACCAGTGAGTTACAGGGGAACACCGGGGAGCTGTTTTTT.